This T cell receptor beta chain was captured in a study of Ad26.COV2.S vaccination and SARS-CoV-2 variants. Study-level results: Substantial breadth was reportedly displayed by spike-specific CD8+ and CD4+ T cell responses after vaccination.

Clones were read by immunoSEQ multiplex PCR, and TCRdb kept only the in-frame ones, dropping some. The data hold about 140,000 clones, with 70% to 90% observed a single time. With regard to this clone: Its antigen is as yet unknown.

From germline, CDR1 is SNHLY and CDR2 FYNNEI. V shed 4 bases and J shed 8 bases, with 20 bases lying between them. This CDR3 is 15 amino acids long. The material was peripheral blood, obtained after recovery from COVID-19. The TCR comes from a human donor who had recovered from COVID-19. The V call is TRBV2, the J call TRBJ1-2, with a weak D call TRBD1 (5 bases). The DNA for the CDR3 is TGTGCCAGCAGTGTTCCTAGCCCGGGGGTTGGGGGCTACACCTTC. This sequence encodes CASSVPSPGVGGYTF.